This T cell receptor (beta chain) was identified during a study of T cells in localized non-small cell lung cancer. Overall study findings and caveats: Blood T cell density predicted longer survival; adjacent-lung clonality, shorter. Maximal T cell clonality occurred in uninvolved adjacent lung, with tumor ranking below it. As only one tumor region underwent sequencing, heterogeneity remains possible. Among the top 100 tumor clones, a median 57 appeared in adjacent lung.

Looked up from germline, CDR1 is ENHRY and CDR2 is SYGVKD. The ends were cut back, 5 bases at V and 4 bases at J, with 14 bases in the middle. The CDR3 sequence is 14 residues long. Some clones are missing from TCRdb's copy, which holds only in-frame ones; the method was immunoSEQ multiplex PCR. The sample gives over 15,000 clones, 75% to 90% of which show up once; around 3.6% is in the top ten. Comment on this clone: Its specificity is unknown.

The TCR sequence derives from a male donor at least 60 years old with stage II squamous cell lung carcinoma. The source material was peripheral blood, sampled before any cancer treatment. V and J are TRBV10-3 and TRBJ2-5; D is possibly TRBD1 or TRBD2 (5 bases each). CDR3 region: CAISPRGVGETQYF. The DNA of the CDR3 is TGTGCCATCAGTCCTAGGGGAGTCGGAGAGACCCAGTACTTC.